The clone carrying this TCR beta chain was seen many times. The antigen is not known. Time point denoted: newly diagnosed GD, antithyroid drugs for less than 3 months. From PBMCs, RNA was extracted and then used to make the TCR library. The data stem from a study of regulatory T cells in long-lasting Graves disease. General study results and limits: Persistent patients shared more public clonotypes (about 2,900) than new patients (more than 900). Peripheral blood, not thyroid tissue, was the sole material studied.

Building of the TCR beta libraries involved iRepertoire HTBI primers and Arm-PCR of CDR3 regions. TCRdb processed the multiplex PCR reads anew with MiXCR; each CDR3 protein has one entry. The data hold about 430,000 distinct CDR3 sequences, with over 14% observed a single time. The CDR3 runs to 14 residues. V lost 0 bases and J 6 bases, leaving 10 bases between the germline ends. Germline V gene lookup returns CDR1 SGHRS and CDR2 YFSETQ. These same records also appear under a second study, on T cells in Graves' hyperthyroidism and ophthalmopathy.

This receptor was obtained from a woman aged 40 to 55 with Graves disease. The V and J genes are TRBV5-1 and TRBJ2-1; D possibly uses TRBD1 or TRBD2 (5 bases each). This specimen consisted of peripheral blood mononuclear cells (PBMCs), obtained at new diagnosis, from a patient treated with antithyroid drugs. The CDR3 sequence: CASSLGGTGNEQFF. Written as DNA, the CDR3 is TGCGCCAGCAGCTTGGGGGGGACCGGCAATGAGCAGTTCTTC. Looking up the rest from reference TRBV5-1 and TRBJ2-1 gives the full variable domain: KAGVTQTPRYLIKTRGQQVTLSCSPISGHRSVSWYQQTPGQGLQFLFEYFSETQRNKGNFPGRFSGRQFSNSRSEMNVSTLELGDSALYLCASSLGGTGNEQFFGPGTRLTVL.